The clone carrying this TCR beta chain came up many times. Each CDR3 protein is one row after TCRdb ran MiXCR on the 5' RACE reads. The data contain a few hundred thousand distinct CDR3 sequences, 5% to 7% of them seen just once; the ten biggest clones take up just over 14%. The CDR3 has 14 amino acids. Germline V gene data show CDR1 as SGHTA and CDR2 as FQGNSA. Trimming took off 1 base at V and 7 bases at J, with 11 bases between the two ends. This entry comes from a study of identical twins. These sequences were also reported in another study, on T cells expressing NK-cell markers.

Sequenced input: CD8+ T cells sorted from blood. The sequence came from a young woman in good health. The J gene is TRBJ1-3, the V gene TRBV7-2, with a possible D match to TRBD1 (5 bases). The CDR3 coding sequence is TGTGCCAGCAGCTTAGAGGCAGGGTCGAACACCATATATTTT. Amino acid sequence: CASSLEAGSNTIYF. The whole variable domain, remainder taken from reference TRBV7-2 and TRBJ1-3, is GAGVSQSPSNKVTEKGKDVELRCDPISGHTALYWYRQSLGQGLEFLIYFQGNSAPDKSGLPSDRFSAERTGGSVSTLTIQRTQQEDSAVYLCASSLEAGSNTIYFGEGSWLTVV.